What follows are 25 T cell receptor beta chains derived from one specimen sequenced in a study of T cell responses to AZD1222 COVID-19 vaccine. Method: immunoSEQ multiplex PCR; TCRdb's copy keeps in-frame clones and lacks some. The sample holds about 140,000 clones; roughly 92% are singletons and the top ten take around 2.5%. This sample comprised peripheral blood, obtained on day 0 of AZD1222 vaccination. The receptors here all came from an adult in good health.

Note on this clone: Other DNA sequences within the sample encode an identical CDR3. The chain joins TRBV7-2 to TRBJ1-3; no clear D. CDR3 length equals 16 residues. Trimming stripped 0 bases from V and 0 bases from J, with 9 bases between. The germline CDR1 and CDR2 sequences are SGHTA and FQGNSA. The CDR3 region is CASSLASRVSGNTIYF. Written as DNA, the CDR3 is TGTGCCAGCAGCTTAGCCTCCCGGGTCTCTGGAAACACCATATATTTT.

This CDR3 is CASSSYATGEDYTF. CDR3 DNA: TGCGCCAGCAGCAGCTACGCGACAGGGGAGGACTACACCTTC. This chain connects TRBV5-1 to TRBJ1-2, with 8 positions matching TRBD1. CDR1 SGHRS and CDR2 YFSETQ come from the germline V gene. The CDR3 contains 14 residues. The V gene end was trimmed by 4 bases and the J gene end by 10 bases; junction bases not matched to a gene: 12.

This sequence joins TRBV12-5 and TRBJ1-1, with a tentative D call TRBD1 (5 bases). CDR1 LGHNT and CDR2 FRNRAP come from the germline V gene. Trimming removed 6 bases at V and 0 bases at J, with 14 bases between. CDR3 length: 15 amino acids. The CDR3: CASGRGGTMNTEAFF. The CDR3 DNA sequence: TGTGCTAGTGGGCGAGGAGGGACTATGAACACTGAAGCTTTCTTT.

The chain combines TRBV11-2 with TRBJ1-1; D possibly corresponds to TRBD1 (5 bases). CDR1 and CDR2 (germline): SGHAT, FQNNGV. V was clipped by 2 bases and J by 0 bases, with 13 bases between them. This CDR3 is 16 amino acids long. The CDR3 sequence: CASSLRGPSMNTEAFF. The DNA for the CDR3 is TGTGCCAGCAGCTTAAGGGGCCCCTCTATGAACACTGAAGCTTTCTTT.

The chain uses TRBV4-1 and TRBJ2-1, with 13 nucleotides matching TRBD2. V was clipped by 3 bases and J by 2 bases; unmatched bases: 7. Germline V gene sequence: CDR1 MGHRA, CDR2 YSYEKL. This CDR3 comprises 18 residues. CDR3 nucleotide sequence: TGCGCCAGCAGCCAGGGACTAGCGGGACTAGTGGCCTACAATGAGCAGTTCTTC. Its protein product is CASSQGLAGLVAYNEQFF.

This rearrangement joins TRBV28 to TRBJ1-3, with 7 bases lining up with TRBD1. Looked up from germline, CDR1 is MDHEN and CDR2 is SYDVKM. This CDR3 contains 15 residues. Trimming at V came to 3 bases and at J to 3 bases, leaving 5 bases not matched to a gene. The CDR3 protein is CASSLGTVFGNTIYF. The CDR3 nucleotides read TGTGCCAGCAGTTTGGGGACAGTCTTTGGAAACACCATATATTTT.

The V and J genes are TRBV5-1 and TRBJ2-1, with 12 bases identical to TRBD2. Losses at the gene ends were 2 bases for V and 9 bases for J; bases not matched to a gene: 9. CDR1 is SGHRS and CDR2 is YFSETQ in the germline V gene. This CDR3 is built from 16 residues. The CDR3 is CASSFPTSGSIPEQFF. DNA of the CDR3: TGCGCCAGCAGCTTCCCGACTAGCGGGAGCATCCCTGAGCAGTTCTTC.

The chain joins TRBV4-1 to TRBJ1-4; no reliable D call. Germline-derived CDR1 and CDR2 are MGHRA and YSYEKL. The V and J ends lost 4 bases and 2 bases respectively, with 11 bases between them. The CDR3 is 15 residues long. The CDR3 DNA is TGCGCCAGCAGCCCCGGAAGAGCGACTAATGAAAAACTGTTTTTT. Translating gives CASSPGRATNEKLFF.

V is TRBV5-4 and J is TRBJ2-7, with 8 bases aligning to TRBD1. In germline, CDR1 is SGHNT, CDR2 YYREEE (reference sequence). CDR3 length: 14 amino acids. V lost 5 bases to trimming and J lost 1 base; unmatched junction nucleotides: 5. CDR3 protein: CASSSRQGSYEQYF. The CDR3 DNA is TGTGCCAGCAGTTCCCGACAGGGGTCCTACGAGCAGTACTTC.

The V and J genes are TRBV6-2 or TRBV6-3 and TRBJ1-2, with 11 bases aligning to TRBD1. Trimming removed 4 bases from V and 8 bases from J; junction bases left unmatched: 12. There are 16 residues in the CDR3. Germline CDR1 is MNHEY and CDR2 is SVGEGT. The CDR3 reads CASSFSAGTGGRGYTF. CDR3 bases: TGTGCCAGCAGTTTCTCCGCCGGGACAGGGGGGCGAGGCTACACCTTC.

This rearrangement joins TRBV27 to TRBJ1-5; 8 bases align to TRBD1. This CDR3 has 15 residues. J gave up 2 bases and V 5 bases, and 5 bases lay outside the gene matches. Germline V gene data show CDR1 as MNHEY and CDR2 as SMNVEV (reference sequence). The CDR3 region has the DNA TGTGCCAGCAGTAAGATGACAGGGGGCAATCAGCCCCAGCATTTT. It encodes CASSKMTGGNQPQHF.

The V and J genes are TRBV5-1 and TRBJ2-2; the D gene is possibly TRBD2 (5 bases). The germline CDR1 and CDR2 sequences are SGHRS and YFSETQ. The length of the CDR3 is 14 residues. V shed 0 bases and J shed 3 bases, with 6 bases lying between them. The DNA of the CDR3 is TGCGCCAGCAGCTTGGACGGGGACACCGGGGAGCTGTTTTTT. This codes for CASSLDGDTGELFF. The variable domain in full, with the rest retrieved from reference TRBV5-1 and TRBJ2-2, is KAGVTQTPRYLIKTRGQQVTLSCSPISGHRSVSWYQQTPGQGLQFLFEYFSETQRNKGNFPGRFSGRQFSNSRSEMNVSTLELGDSALYLCASSLDGDTGELFFGEGSRLTVL.

V usage is TRBV6-5 and J usage is TRBJ1-2; 8 bases map to TRBD1. Looked up from germline, CDR1 is MNHEY and CDR2 is SVGAGI. Trimming took 5 bases from V and 8 from J; bases not matched to a gene: 7. The CDR3 consists of 13 residues. The DNA for the CDR3 is TGTGCCAGCAGTACACAGGGGGTGGGGGGCTACACCTTC. It specifies CASSTQGVGGYTF.

The chain is built from TRBV5-4 and TRBJ2-7; the D gene is possibly TRBD1 (5 bases). Per the germline V gene, CDR1 is SGHNT and CDR2 is YYREEE (reference sequence). The length of the CDR3 is 13 residues. V was clipped by 0 bases and J by 7 bases, with 11 bases between them. CDR3 loop: CASSLGREREQYF. The CDR3 nucleotides are TGTGCCAGCAGCTTGGGCAGGGAACGGGAGCAGTACTTC. The entire variable domain, with the rest obtained from reference TRBV5-4 and TRBJ2-7, is as follows: ETGVTQSPTHLIKTRGQQVTLRCSSQSGHNTVSWYQQALGQGPQFIFQYYREEENGRGNFPPRFSGLQFPNYSSELNVNALELDDSALYLCASSLGREREQYFGPGTRLTVT.

CDR3 sequence reads: CASSYWDRGNQPQHF. The CDR3 coding sequence is TGTGCCAGCAGTTACTGGGACAGGGGGAATCAGCCCCAGCATTTT. V usage is TRBV6-2 or TRBV6-3 and J usage is TRBJ1-5, with 11 nucleotides matching TRBD1. The V gene end was trimmed by 1 base and the J gene end by 4 bases; junction bases not matched to a gene: 0. Germline V lookup: CDR1 MNHEY, CDR2 SVGEGT. This CDR3 is 15 amino acids long.

This sequence joins TRBV7-3 and TRBJ2-3; 9 bases line up with TRBD2. The V segment lost 1 base and the J segment 5 bases; nucleotides outside the gene matches: 1. This CDR3 comprises 14 residues. Germline assignment: CDR1 SGHTA and CDR2 FQGTGA. As DNA, the CDR3 is TGTGCCAGCAGCTTAAGCGGGAGGGAAGATACGCAGTATTTT. Protein: CASSLSGREDTQYF.

The rearrangement uses TRBV5-1 and TRBJ2-1; D not certain. V was trimmed by 5 bases and J by 7 bases, leaving 13 bases between them. Per germline, CDR1 SGHRS and CDR2 YFSETQ. The CDR3 runs 13 residues. The CDR3 region is CASRGSNENEQFF. The CDR3 region has the DNA TGCGCCAGCAGGGGATCCAACGAGAATGAGCAGTTCTTC.

This sequence joins TRBV7-3 and TRBJ2-2; TRBD2 aligns across 7 bases. The germline CDR1 and CDR2 sequences are SGHTA and FQGTGA. V was clipped by 2 bases and J by 1 base; unmatched bases: 1. The CDR3 is 15 amino acids. This CDR3 reads CASSLLAVNTGELFF. DNA for the CDR3: TGTGCCAGCAGCTTACTAGCGGTGAACACCGGGGAGCTGTTTTTT. The whole variable domain, remainder taken from reference TRBV7-3 and TRBJ2-2, is GAGVSQTPSNKVTEKGKYVELRCDPISGHTALYWYRQSLGQGPEFLIYFQGTGAADDSGLPNDRFFAVRPEGSVSTLKIQRTERGDSAVYLCASSLLAVNTGELFFGEGSRLTVL.

This chain joins TRBV27 and TRBJ2-2; TRBD1 aligns across 8 bases. CDR1 MNHEY and CDR2 SMNVEV come from the germline V gene (reference sequence). This CDR3 has 16 amino acids. V trimming: 2 bases; J trimming: 5 bases; junction bases outside the gene matches: 7. The CDR3, as DNA: TGTGCCAGCAGTTTACTTAGGACAGGGAAAACCGGGGAGCTGTTTTTT. The encoded protein is CASSLLRTGKTGELFF.

The chain employs TRBV6-5 and TRBJ1-6; D is undetermined. The CDR3 extends over 13 amino acids. The germline V gene encodes CDR1 MNHEY and CDR2 SVGAGI. V lost 4 bases and J 4 bases, leaving 5 bases between the germline ends. The CDR3 sequence: CASSSIYNSPLHF. The DNA of the CDR3 is TGTGCCAGCAGTTCCATTTATAATTCACCCCTCCACTTT.

V gene TRBV25-1 combines with J gene TRBJ2-1, with no clear D. Trimming shortened V by 6 bases and J by 5 bases, and 14 bases separated the two germline ends. The CDR3 length is 14 residues. Germline CDR1 and CDR2: MGHDK and SYGVNS. This CDR3 reads CASRQATSHNEQFF. Here the CDR3 DNA reads TGTGCCAGCAGACAAGCCACGTCACACAATGAGCAGTTCTTC.

The chain has TRBV5-5 and TRBJ1-5; D gene ambiguous. The V end lost 0 bases, the J end lost 0 bases, and 4 bases lay between the germline ends. The CDR3 contains 14 residues. Germline V lookup: CDR1 SGHKS, CDR2 YYEKEE (reference sequence). CDR3 sequence: CASSLEASNQPQHF. The CDR3 DNA follows: TGTGCCAGCAGCTTGGAAGCTAGCAATCAGCCCCAGCATTTT.

V is TRBV9 and J is TRBJ2-1; D not resolved. Trimming pared 4 bases from V and 2 bases from J, leaving 16 bases between. From germline, CDR1 is SGDLS and CDR2 YYNGEE. This CDR3 is 16 amino acids long. In nucleotides, the CDR3 is TGTGCCAGCAGCCCCCGCCTTAACCCTACCTACAATGAGCAGTTCTTC. Protein: CASSPRLNPTYNEQFF.

This clone was detected only a few times. The rearrangement joins TRBV7-3 to TRBJ1-1; D is perhaps TRBD1 (6 bases). V lost 2 bases and J lost 1, with 14 bases in between. CDR3 size: 16 residues. The germline gives CDR1 SGHTA, CDR2 FQGTGA. The CDR3 spells CASSLAGRTANTEAFF. The CDR3 DNA sequence: TGTGCCAGCAGCTTAGCAGGACGGACAGCGAACACTGAAGCTTTCTTT.

V gene TRBV30 combines with J gene TRBJ1-1, with no clear D. Trimming left V 1 base short and J 6 bases short, with 3 bases between. This CDR3 has 10 amino acids. Germline V gene lookup returns CDR1 GTSNPN and CDR2 SVGIG (reference sequence). The CDR3 sequence: CAWSEAEAFF. DNA for the CDR3: TGTGCCTGGAGTGAGGCTGAAGCTTTCTTT.